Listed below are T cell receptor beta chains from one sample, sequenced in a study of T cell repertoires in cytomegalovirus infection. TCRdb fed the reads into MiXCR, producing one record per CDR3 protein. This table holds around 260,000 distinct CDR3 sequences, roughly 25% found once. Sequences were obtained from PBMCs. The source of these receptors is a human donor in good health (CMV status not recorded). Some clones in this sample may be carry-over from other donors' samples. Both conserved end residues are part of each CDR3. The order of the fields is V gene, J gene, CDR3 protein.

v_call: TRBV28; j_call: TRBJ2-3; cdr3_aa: CASSTGVIRTDTQYF
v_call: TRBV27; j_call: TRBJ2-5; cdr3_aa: CASSWGQEGETQYF
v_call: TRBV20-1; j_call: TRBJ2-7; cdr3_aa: CSANAGPGDEQYF
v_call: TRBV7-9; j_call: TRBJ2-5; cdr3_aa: CASSRQRHRETQYF
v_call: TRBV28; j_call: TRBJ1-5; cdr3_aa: CASSSQIDNQPQHF
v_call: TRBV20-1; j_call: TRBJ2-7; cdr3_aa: CSATTLSYEQYF
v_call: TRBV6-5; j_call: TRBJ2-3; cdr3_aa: CASSYYQGQGVTDTQYF
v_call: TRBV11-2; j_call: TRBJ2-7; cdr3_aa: CASSVGGGGIAYEQYF
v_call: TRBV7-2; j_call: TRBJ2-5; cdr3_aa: CASTTAGTQETQYF
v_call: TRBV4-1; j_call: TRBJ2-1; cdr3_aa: CASSQDPTAAKNEQFF
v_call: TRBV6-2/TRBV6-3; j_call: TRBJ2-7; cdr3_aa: CASRKHLQGSYEQYF
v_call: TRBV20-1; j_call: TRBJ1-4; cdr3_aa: CSAPTGTYNEKLFF
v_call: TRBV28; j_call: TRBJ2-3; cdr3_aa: CASRKLADTQYF
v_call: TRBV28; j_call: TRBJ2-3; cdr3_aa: CASSLTSQDTQYF
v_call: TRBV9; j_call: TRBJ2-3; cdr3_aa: CASSPRTGLEDTQYF
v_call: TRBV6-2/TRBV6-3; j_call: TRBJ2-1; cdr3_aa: CASSASDGHSYNEQFF
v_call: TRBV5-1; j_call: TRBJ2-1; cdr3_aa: CASSLSRSNEEFF
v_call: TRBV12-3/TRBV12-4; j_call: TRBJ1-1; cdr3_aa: CASSLRRGVAEALF
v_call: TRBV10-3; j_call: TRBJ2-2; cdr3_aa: CAISLGTGTNTGELFF
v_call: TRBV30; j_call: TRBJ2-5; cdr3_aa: CAWSVGLAEETQYF
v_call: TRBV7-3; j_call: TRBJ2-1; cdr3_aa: CASSLVAGGPNEQFF
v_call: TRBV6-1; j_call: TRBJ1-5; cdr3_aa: CASSHSYNQPQHF
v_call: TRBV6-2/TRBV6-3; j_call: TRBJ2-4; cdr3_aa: CASSPRDRLNIQYF
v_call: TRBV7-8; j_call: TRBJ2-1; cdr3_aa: CASSQYSEQFF
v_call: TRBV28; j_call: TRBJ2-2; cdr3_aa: CASSLYGTGELFF
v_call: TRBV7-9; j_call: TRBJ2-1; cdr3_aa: CASSTVPGQGYSYNEQFF
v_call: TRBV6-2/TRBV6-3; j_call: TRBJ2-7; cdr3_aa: CASSYGTSGGIQRYF
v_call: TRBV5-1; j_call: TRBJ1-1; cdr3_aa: CASSPGHLNSNTEAFF
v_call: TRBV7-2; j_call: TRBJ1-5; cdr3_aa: CASSLPGAGNQPQHF